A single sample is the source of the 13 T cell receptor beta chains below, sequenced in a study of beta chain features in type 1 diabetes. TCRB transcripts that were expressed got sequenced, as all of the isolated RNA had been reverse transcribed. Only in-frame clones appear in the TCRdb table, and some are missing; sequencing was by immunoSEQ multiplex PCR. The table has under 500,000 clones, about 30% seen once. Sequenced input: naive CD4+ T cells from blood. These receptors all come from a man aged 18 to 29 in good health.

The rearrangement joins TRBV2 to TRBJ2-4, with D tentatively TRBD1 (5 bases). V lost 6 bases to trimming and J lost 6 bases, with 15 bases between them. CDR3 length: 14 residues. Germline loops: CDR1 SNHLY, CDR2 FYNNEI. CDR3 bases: TGTGCCAGCAGACAGGACGCACAGAGAAACATTCAGTACTTC. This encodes CASRQDAQRNIQYF.

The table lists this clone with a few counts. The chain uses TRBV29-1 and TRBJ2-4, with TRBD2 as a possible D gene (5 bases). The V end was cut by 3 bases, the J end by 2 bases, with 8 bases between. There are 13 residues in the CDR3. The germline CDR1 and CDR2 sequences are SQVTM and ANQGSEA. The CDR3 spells CSVDAGSKNIQYF. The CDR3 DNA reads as TGCAGCGTTGATGCGGGTTCCAAAAACATTCAGTACTTC.

For the CDR3, the DNA is TGTGCCAGCTCACTCACGACAGGGAGCGCCACTGAAGCTTTCTTT. Its translation is CASSLTTGSATEAFF. V is TRBV18 and J is TRBJ1-1; 7 bases match TRBD1. The germline CDR1 and CDR2 sequences are KGHSH and LQKENI. This CDR3 contains 15 residues. After removal of 4 bases from V and 4 bases from J, the junction contained 9 bases not matched to a gene.

The CDR3 DNA sequence: TGTGCCAGCCTGGATGAACCGTCCTACAATGAGCAGTTCTTC. This encodes CASLDEPSYNEQFF. This rearrangement joins TRBV2 to TRBJ2-1; D is uncertain. This CDR3 has 14 amino acids. Germline-derived CDR1 and CDR2 are SNHLY and FYNNEI. The V end lost 8 bases, the J end lost 1 base, and 12 bases lay between the germline ends.

Written as DNA, the CDR3 is TGTGCCAGCACCCAAGGGCATGCCTACGAGCAGTACTTC. Its protein is CASTQGHAYEQYF. The rearrangement links TRBV6-6 to TRBJ2-7; no clear D gene. The CDR3 is 13 residues long. V shed 7 bases and J shed 2 bases, with 12 bases lying between them. The V gene's germline CDR1 is MNHNY and CDR2 SVGAGI (reference sequence).

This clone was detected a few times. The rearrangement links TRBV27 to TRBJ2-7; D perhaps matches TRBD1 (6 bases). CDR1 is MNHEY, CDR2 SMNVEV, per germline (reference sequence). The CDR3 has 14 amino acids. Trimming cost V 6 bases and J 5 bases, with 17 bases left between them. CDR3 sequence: CASSLGNRANEQYF. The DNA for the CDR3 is TGTGCCAGCAGCCTAGGCAACAGGGCTAACGAGCAGTACTTC.

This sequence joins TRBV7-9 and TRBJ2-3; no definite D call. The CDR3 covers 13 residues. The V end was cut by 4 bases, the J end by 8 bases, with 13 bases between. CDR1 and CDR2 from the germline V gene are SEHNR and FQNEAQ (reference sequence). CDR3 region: CASSSLPVGTQYF. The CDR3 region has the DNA TGTGCCAGCAGCTCCCTGCCAGTCGGTACGCAGTATTTT.

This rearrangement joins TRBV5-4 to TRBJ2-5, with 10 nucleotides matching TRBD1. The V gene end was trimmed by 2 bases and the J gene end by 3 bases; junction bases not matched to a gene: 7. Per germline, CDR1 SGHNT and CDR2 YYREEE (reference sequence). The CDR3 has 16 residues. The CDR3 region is CASSLGPGQGKETQYF. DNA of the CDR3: TGTGCCAGCAGCTTAGGACCGGGACAGGGGAAAGAGACCCAGTACTTC.

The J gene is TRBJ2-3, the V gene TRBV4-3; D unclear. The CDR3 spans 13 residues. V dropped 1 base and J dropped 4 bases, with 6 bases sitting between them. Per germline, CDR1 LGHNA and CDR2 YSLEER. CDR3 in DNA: TGCGCCAGCAGCCAAGGGCCGTCAGATACGCAGTATTTT. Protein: CASSQGPSDTQYF.

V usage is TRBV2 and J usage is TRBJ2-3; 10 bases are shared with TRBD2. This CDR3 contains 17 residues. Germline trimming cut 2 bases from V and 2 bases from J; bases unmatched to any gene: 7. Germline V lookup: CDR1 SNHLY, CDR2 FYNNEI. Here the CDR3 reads CASSENTSGAVTDTQYF. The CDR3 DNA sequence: TGTGCCAGCAGTGAAAATACTAGCGGGGCAGTCACAGATACGCAGTATTTT.

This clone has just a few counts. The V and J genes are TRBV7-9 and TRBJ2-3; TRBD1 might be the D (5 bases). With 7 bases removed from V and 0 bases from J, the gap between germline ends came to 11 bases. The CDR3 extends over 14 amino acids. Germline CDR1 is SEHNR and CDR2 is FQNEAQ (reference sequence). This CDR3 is CASTSRASTDTQYF. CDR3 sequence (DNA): TGTGCCAGCACCTCCAGGGCCAGCACAGATACGCAGTATTTT.

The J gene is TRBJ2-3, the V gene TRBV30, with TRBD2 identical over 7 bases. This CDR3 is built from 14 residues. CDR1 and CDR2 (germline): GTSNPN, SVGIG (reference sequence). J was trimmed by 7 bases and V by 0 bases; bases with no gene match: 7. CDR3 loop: CAWSVLRGTNTQYF. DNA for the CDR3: TGTGCCTGGAGTGTACTGAGAGGGACTAATACGCAGTATTTT.

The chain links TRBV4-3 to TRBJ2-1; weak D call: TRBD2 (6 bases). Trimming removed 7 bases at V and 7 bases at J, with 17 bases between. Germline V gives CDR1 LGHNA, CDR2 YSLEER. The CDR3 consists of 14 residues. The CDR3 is CASTRGLAQNEQFF. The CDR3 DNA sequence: TGCGCCAGCACCCGAGGCCTAGCGCAGAATGAGCAGTTCTTC.